Each of the 9 T cell receptor beta chains below was sequenced from the same sample in a study of blood T cell repertoires in COVID-19 (dated by TCRdb to 2018 to 2021). Libraries came from the immunoSEQ multiplex PCR assay. TCRdb holds this immuneACCESS table with in-frame rearrangements only. Some clones are missing; in checked studies, unresolved V genes explain under half, and the rest has no known cause. In this sample the table shows under 200,000 clones, over 70% of which occur a single time. The ten largest clones add up to over 10% of the sample. The sample taken for sequencing was PBMCs or T cells enriched from blood (not recorded which). Every receptor here comes from a woman aged 55-69 years who had recovered from COVID-19.

The V call is TRBV7-9, the J call TRBJ2-7; 11 bases agree with TRBD1. V trimming: 5 bases; J trimming: 2 bases; junction bases outside the gene matches: 8. Germline CDR1 reads SEHNR; CDR2 reads FQNEAQ (reference sequence). The CDR3 has 16 amino acids. The CDR3 DNA follows: TGTGCCAGCAGCCAATTCCGGGACAGGGGGACCTACGAGCAGTACTTC. Translation gives CASSQFRDRGTYEQYF.

There are a few counts of this clone. The J gene is TRBJ1-2, the V gene TRBV10-1; 9 nucleotides match TRBD1. V lost 4 bases and J lost 5; bases outside the gene matches: 2. The CDR3 runs 13 residues. The germline V gene has CDR1 WNHNN and CDR2 SYGVQD (reference sequence). CDR3 in DNA: TGCGCCAGCAGTGGAGGACAGGGGTATGGCTACACCTTC. It specifies CASSGGQGYGYTF.

V usage is TRBV9 and J usage is TRBJ2-3; D might be TRBD2 (7 bases). This CDR3 has 17 amino acids. CDR1 and CDR2 from the germline V gene are SGDLS and YYNGEE. Trimming removed 4 bases at V and 3 bases at J, with 21 bases between. Written as DNA, the CDR3 is TGTGCCAGCAGCCCCTCCCCGGGGGGCTGGGGAACAGATACGCAGTATTTT. Its protein is CASSPSPGGWGTDTQYF.

The CDR3 reads CASSHWDLFSGVKETQYF. CDR3 DNA: TGTGCCAGCAGCCATTGGGACCTCTTTAGCGGGGTTAAAGAGACCCAGTACTTC. The chain carries TRBV3-1 (or the pseudogene TRBV3-2) and TRBJ2-5; 8 bases fit TRBD2. This CDR3 region has 18 residues. In germline, CDR1 is LGHDT, CDR2 YNNKEL (reference sequence). Trimming at V came to 3 bases and at J to 3 bases, leaving 15 bases not matched to a gene.

J is TRBJ2-1 and V is TRBV19; 16 bases are a match to TRBD2. This CDR3 contains 15 residues. The trim removed 5 bases at V and 8 bases at J, leaving 3 bases unmatched. Germline CDR1 LNHDA, CDR2 SQIVND (reference sequence). CDR3 sequence (DNA): TGTGCCAGTAGTTGGGGACTAGCGGGAGGGGATGAGCAGTTCTTC. Translating gives CASSWGLAGGDEQFF.

V and J are TRBV27 and TRBJ2-3, with TRBD2 matching 13 bases. Looked up from germline, CDR1 is MNHEY and CDR2 is SMNVEV (reference sequence). J lost 8 bases, V lost 6 bases, and 8 bases had no gene match. The CDR3 is 15 residues long. The CDR3, as DNA: TGTGCCAGCAGGCCGGGACTAGCGGGACAGGTTACGCAGTATTTT. Translating it yields CASRPGLAGQVTQYF.

The chain couples TRBV28 to TRBJ1-1; D gene ambiguous. This CDR3 contains 14 residues. CDR1 MDHEN and CDR2 SYDVKM come from the germline V gene. V lost 2 bases and J lost 0, with 7 bases in between. CDR3 residues: CASSLEPMNTEAFF. CDR3 coding DNA: TGTGCCAGCAGTTTAGAGCCGATGAACACTGAAGCTTTCTTT.

V and J are TRBV5-6 and TRBJ2-3, with 11 bases fitting TRBD2. The CDR3 has 17 residues. Germline trimming cut 3 bases from V and 0 bases from J; bases unmatched to any gene: 6. Germline lookup yields CDR1 SGHDT and CDR2 YYEEEE. The CDR3 region is CASSWRASGGSTDTQYF. DNA of the CDR3: TGTGCCAGCAGCTGGCGCGCTAGCGGGGGGAGCACAGATACGCAGTATTTT.

V is TRBV5-6 and J is TRBJ1-3, with unresolved D. Germline CDR1 reads SGHDT; CDR2 reads YYEEEE. Between the trimmed V and J ends, which lost 5 bases and 8 bases, there was a span of 17 bases. The CDR3 loop spans 14 amino acids. The CDR3 protein is CASRRSHASDTIYF. Written as DNA, the CDR3 is TGTGCCAGCAGGCGTTCCCACGCGAGCGACACCATATATTTT.